A single sample gave rise to the 32 T cell receptor beta chains below, sequenced in a study of control samples from healthy donors and cancer patients (dated by TCRdb to the early 2020s). The method behind the library was the immunoSEQ multiplex PCR assay. TCRdb retrieved this table from immuneACCESS and kept in-frame rearrangements only. Not all clones are present; in checked studies, unresolved V genes account for under half, and no reason is known for the remainder. The sample records 130,000 or so clones, about 90% of which are singletons. Approximately 6.8% of the sample is held by the ten biggest clonotypes. Material: blood. These receptors originate from a man younger than 30 in good health.

The CDR3: CASSLGVHEQYF. CDR3 bases: TGTGCCAGCAGCTTAGGGGTCCACGAGCAGTACTTC. The chain has TRBV7-2 and TRBJ2-7; unclear D gene. The CDR3 is 12 residues long. Trimming pared 1 base from V and 5 bases from J, leaving 6 bases between. Germline V CDR1 and CDR2: SGHTA, FQGNSA.

The chain links TRBV2 to TRBJ2-5; D is possibly TRBD1 (6 bases). V lost 4 bases and J 6 bases, leaving 12 bases between the germline ends. Per the germline V gene, CDR1 is SNHLY and CDR2 is FYNNEI. CDR3 length: 13 amino acids. CDR3 in amino acids: CASSGQGRKTQYF. The CDR3 DNA sequence: TGTGCCAGCAGTGGGCAGGGGCGGAAGACCCAGTACTTC.

V and J are TRBV7-7 and TRBJ2-5, with TRBD1 matching 7 bases. This CDR3 comprises 13 residues. J gave up 5 bases and V 5 bases, and 5 bases lay outside the gene matches. Germline-derived CDR1 and CDR2 are SSHAT and FNYEAQ (reference sequence). The CDR3 reads CASSQNRGETQYF. DNA of the CDR3: TGTGCCAGCAGCCAGAACAGGGGTGAGACCCAGTACTTC.

This chain connects TRBV24-1 to TRBJ2-5, with 12 bases lining up with TRBD2. Trimming cost V 5 bases and J 5 bases; bases outside gene matches: 5. From germline, CDR1 is KGHDR and CDR2 SFDVKD. This CDR3 is 15 amino acids long. Written as DNA, the CDR3 is TGTGCCACCAGTGCAACTAGCGGGGGGAGGGAGACCCAGTACTTC. This translates into CATSATSGGRETQYF.

V and J are TRBV6-2 or TRBV6-3 and TRBJ2-7, with 14 bases identical to TRBD2. Germline V gives CDR1 MNHEY, CDR2 SVGEGT. The CDR3 sequence is 16 residues long. V lost 4 bases to trimming and J lost 5 bases; unmatched junction nucleotides: 7. The CDR3 here is CASSSRLAGGPNEQYF. The CDR3 DNA is TGTGCCAGCAGTTCCCGACTAGCGGGGGGGCCGAACGAGCAGTACTTC.

The chain couples TRBV24-1 to TRBJ2-5; 9 bases fit TRBD2. CDR3 size: 17 residues. Germline CDR1 is KGHDR and CDR2 is SFDVKD. The V segment lost 0 bases and the J segment 4 bases; nucleotides outside the gene matches: 8. The CDR3 spells CATSDLPLAGVRETQYF. The CDR3 DNA follows: TGTGCCACCAGTGATTTGCCTTTAGCGGGGGTAAGAGAGACCCAGTACTTC.

This chain joins TRBV4-1 and TRBJ2-7; D is uncertain. V lost 0 bases and J lost 0, with 15 bases in between. Germline assignment: CDR1 MGHRA and CDR2 YSYEKL. The CDR3 contains 17 residues. Written as DNA, the CDR3 is TGCGCCAGCAGCCAAGATACCCCCGGGCGAGTCTCCTACGAGCAGTACTTC. As protein: CASSQDTPGRVSYEQYF.

J is TRBJ2-3 and V is TRBV7-3; 13 bases agree with TRBD2. Germline V lookup: CDR1 SGHTA, CDR2 FQGTGA. This CDR3 is built from 17 residues. V lost 6 bases to trimming and J lost 5 bases; unmatched junction nucleotides: 11. CDR3 bases: TGTGCCAGCAGACGGACTAGCGGGGGCCCAACTGGAGATACGCAGTATTTT. Translating gives CASRRTSGGPTGDTQYF.

This clone was found once. The chain uses TRBV19 and TRBJ1-2; D gene ambiguous. Germline loops: CDR1 LNHDA, CDR2 SQIVND (reference sequence). Trimming left V 11 bases short and J 2 bases short, with 15 bases between. The CDR3 is 13 residues long. The CDR3 coding sequence is TGTGCCGGGAGGTCCCCCGGGAACTATGGCTACACCTTC. This sequence encodes CAGRSPGNYGYTF.

V and J are TRBV7-3 and TRBJ2-1; D possibly matches TRBD1 or TRBD2 (5 bases each). V was shortened by 5 bases and J by 0 bases, with 11 bases between the two germline ends. This CDR3 region has 15 residues. The V gene's germline CDR1 is SGHTA and CDR2 FQGTGA. The DNA for the CDR3 is TGTGCCAGCAGCCCCCCCGGGGCCTCCTACAATGAGCAGTTCTTC. It yields the protein CASSPPGASYNEQFF.

The chain has TRBV7-9 and TRBJ2-4; D possibly corresponds to TRBD2 (5 bases). The ends were cut back, 4 bases at V and 8 bases at J, with 30 bases in the middle. This CDR3 spans 19 amino acids. Germline lookup yields CDR1 SEHNR and CDR2 FQNEAQ (reference sequence). The CDR3 reads CASSSAYGIAPFGVDIQYF. For the CDR3, the DNA is TGTGCCAGCAGCTCCGCCTACGGGATAGCCCCCTTTGGTGTGGACATTCAGTACTTC. Full variable domain (remainder filled in from reference TRBV7-9 and TRBJ2-4): DTGVSQNPRHKITKRGQNVTFRCDPISEHNRLYWYRQTLGQGPEFLTYFQNEAQLEKSRLLSDRFSAERPKGSFSTLEIQRTEQGDSAMYLCASSSAYGIAPFGVDIQYFGAGTRLSVL.

The chain uses TRBV7-2 and TRBJ2-3; D not certain. V lost 6 bases to trimming and J lost 0 bases, with 13 bases between them. The CDR3 has 15 amino acids. The germline gives CDR1 SGHTA, CDR2 FQGNSA. Here the CDR3 DNA reads TGTGCCAGCAGTTATGTACCCGCGAGCACAGATACGCAGTATTTT. Translated, it gives CASSYVPASTDTQYF.

In DNA, the CDR3 is TGTGCCAGCAGCCAAACTCGGGGCGGCTCCTACAATGAGCAGTTCTTC. This gives the protein CASSQTRGGSYNEQFF. The rearrangement uses TRBV4-2 and TRBJ2-1; the D gene could be TRBD1 or TRBD2 (5 bases each). Germline V CDR1 and CDR2: LGHNA, YNFKEQ. The V end lost 2 bases, the J end lost 0 bases, and 11 bases lay between the germline ends. The CDR3 totals 16 residues.

The chain recombines TRBV11-1 with TRBJ2-7; TRBD2 matches at 9 bases. There are 14 residues in the CDR3. J lost 4 bases, V lost 1 base, and 2 bases had no gene match. Germline CDR1 is SGHAT and CDR2 is FQDESV (reference sequence). Written as DNA, the CDR3 is TGTGCCAGCAGCTTAGAACTAGCGGGTTACGAGCAGTACTTC. It yields the protein CASSLELAGYEQYF.

This chain uses TRBV5-1 with TRBJ2-7, with unresolved D. Germline CDR1 reads SGHRS; CDR2 reads YFSETQ. The CDR3 is 14 residues long. Trimming removed 0 bases at V and 1 base at J, with 8 bases between. This chain's CDR3 is CASSLERPSYEQYF. CDR3 DNA sequence: TGCGCCAGCAGCTTGGAGCGCCCTTCCTACGAGCAGTACTTC.

V and J are TRBV7-3 and TRBJ2-3; a possible D gene is TRBD1 (6 bases). The CDR3 is 13 residues long. Trimming shortened V by 5 bases and J by 7 bases, and 13 bases separated the two germline ends. From germline, CDR1 is SGHTA and CDR2 FQGTGA. Written as DNA, the CDR3 is TGTGCCAGCAGCCCACAGGGCGGGTATACGCAGTATTTT. It translates to CASSPQGGYTQYF.

The chain carries TRBV11-3 and TRBJ2-7, with 12 bases matching TRBD1. Germline lookup yields CDR1 SGHNT and CDR2 YENEEA. The CDR3 runs 15 residues. J lost 4 bases, V lost 6 bases, and 7 bases had no gene match. The CDR3 bases are TGTGCCAGCAGTTCCGGGACAGGGGGCGGGTACGAGCAGTACTTC. Residues: CASSSGTGGGYEQYF.

The chain joins TRBV18 to TRBJ1-1; 7 bases match TRBD1. The ends lost 0 bases at V and 6 bases at J; junction bases unmatched: 4. In germline, CDR1 is KGHSH, CDR2 LQKENI. The CDR3 consists of 14 residues. The CDR3 nucleotides are TGTGCCAGCTCACCACCGGGACAGTTCGCTGAAGCTTTCTTT. Amino acids: CASSPPGQFAEAFF.

V and J are TRBV13 and TRBJ1-2; 8 positions agree with TRBD1. There are 15 residues in the CDR3. The germline V gene encodes CDR1 PRHDT and CDR2 FYEKMQ (reference sequence). V was clipped by 4 bases and J by 1 base; unmatched bases: 5. The CDR3 loop is CASSSAGQGNYGYTF. CDR3 nucleotide sequence: TGTGCCAGCAGCTCGGCCGGACAGGGTAACTATGGCTACACCTTC.

This clone was detected once. The genes are TRBV20-1 and TRBJ2-5, with D uncertain. The CDR3 sequence is 11 residues long. Trimming took 8 bases from V and 8 from J, leaving 15 bases between them. Germline V gene lookup returns CDR1 DFQATT and CDR2 SNEGSKA (reference sequence). CDR3 DNA: TGCAGTCCAATTAGTCCCCCTACCCAGTACTTC. It translates to CSPISPPTQYF.

Written as DNA, the CDR3 is TGTGCCACCAGCAAGGGACTAGCGGTAACCGGTACAGATACGCAGTATTTT. Encoded protein: CATSKGLAVTGTDTQYF. The chain employs TRBV24-1 and TRBJ2-3; TRBD2 aligns across 11 bases. The ends lost 7 bases at V and 3 bases at J; junction bases unmatched: 11. The CDR3 runs to 17 residues. Germline values: CDR1 KGHDR, CDR2 SFDVKD.

The chain carries TRBV19 and TRBJ2-3; D unclear. The CDR3 extends over 15 amino acids. Per germline, CDR1 LNHDA and CDR2 SQIVND (reference sequence). Trimming pared 3 bases from V and 3 bases from J, leaving 13 bases between. CDR3: CASSIKPSETDTQYF. The DNA of the CDR3 is TGTGCCAGTAGTATCAAACCCTCGGAGACAGATACGCAGTATTTT.

The chain links TRBV5-1 to TRBJ1-3, with 10 bases aligning to TRBD1. The V segment lost 5 bases and the J segment 0 bases; nucleotides outside the gene matches: 2. The CDR3 has 15 amino acids. CDR1 and CDR2 (germline): SGHRS, YFSETQ. The CDR3 DNA reads as TGCGCCAGCAGTGGGACAGGGGCCTCTGGAAACACCATATATTTT. Amino acid sequence: CASSGTGASGNTIYF.

As DNA, the CDR3 is TGCGCCAGCAGCCAAACCCACGGGGGGCCGGGCACCGGGGAGCTGTTTTTT. This sequence encodes CASSQTHGGPGTGELFF. This chain joins TRBV4-1 and TRBJ2-2, with D possibly TRBD2 on 7 matching bases. The V end was cut by 2 bases, the J end by 4 bases, with 17 bases between. Germline V gene sequence: CDR1 MGHRA, CDR2 YSYEKL. The CDR3 sequence is 17 residues long.

The chain has TRBV20-1 and TRBJ1-3; D call uncertain. Germline values: CDR1 DFQATT, CDR2 SNEGSKA (reference sequence). This CDR3 spans 11 amino acids. Trimming pared 6 bases from V and 3 bases from J, leaving 6 bases between. CDR3 bases: TGCAGTGCGGACCATGGAAACACCATATATTTT. This codes for CSADHGNTIYF.

This clone was found once. The rearrangement joins TRBV5-1 to TRBJ2-3; 8 bases align to TRBD2. V lost 4 bases to trimming and J lost 1 base; unmatched junction nucleotides: 17. The CDR3 loop spans 19 amino acids. Germline-derived CDR1 and CDR2 are SGHRS and YFSETQ. The CDR3 spells CASSLSGGGGGVGTDTQYF. The CDR3, as DNA: TGCGCCAGCAGCCTGAGCGGGGGCGGAGGTGGAGTGGGCACAGATACGCAGTATTTT.

The chain uses TRBV7-2 and TRBJ1-1; D might be TRBD1 (5 bases). Germline CDR1 is SGHTA and CDR2 is FQGNSA. The CDR3 is made up of 15 amino acids. Trimming cost V 6 bases and J 0 bases, with 14 bases left between them. Here the CDR3 reads CASRNSGTVNTEAFF. The CDR3 region has the DNA TGTGCCAGCAGGAACAGCGGGACGGTGAACACTGAAGCTTTCTTT.

The V and J genes are TRBV4-1 and TRBJ2-1; 9 bases map to TRBD1. The J segment lost 7 bases and the V segment lost 0 bases, leaving 7 bases of the junction unmatched. Germline V CDR1 and CDR2: MGHRA, YSYEKL. The CDR3 totals 16 residues. The CDR3 DNA sequence: TGCGCCAGCAGCCAAGAACCGACAGGGGGACTAAATGAGCAGTTCTTC. The encoded protein is CASSQEPTGGLNEQFF.

The chain carries TRBV11-2 and TRBJ2-7; perhaps TRBD2 as D (6 bases). The germline CDR1 and CDR2 sequences are SGHAT and FQNNGV. V lost 5 bases and J lost 1, with 18 bases in between. The length of the CDR3 is 16 residues. CDR3 region: CASSRSVAGLSYEQYF. DNA of the CDR3: TGTGCCAGCAGCCGGTCGGTGGCGGGACTGTCCTACGAGCAGTACTTC.

This clone has only a few counts. This chain links TRBV12-2 with TRBJ2-5. TRBV12-2 is reported as a pseudogene. The CDR3 is made up of 14 amino acids. The CDR3 spells CASRLGSDGETQYF. CDR3 in DNA: TGTGCAAGTCGCTTAGGGTCGGACGGGGAGACCCAGTACTTC.

This chain links TRBV5-4 with TRBJ1-1, with 9 bases fitting TRBD1. The junction had 9 bases not matched to a gene; V was cut back by 4 bases and J by 11 bases. Germline V lookup: CDR1 SGHNT, CDR2 YYREEE (reference sequence). This CDR3 has 13 amino acids. As DNA, the CDR3 is TGTGCCAGCAGCCCCTCCCCAGACAGGGGGGCTTTCTTT. Its protein is CASSPSPDRGAFF.

The chain is built from TRBV3-1 (or the pseudogene TRBV3-2) and TRBJ1-1; D is perhaps TRBD1 (5 bases). CDR3 length equals 14 residues. Germline loops: CDR1 LGHDT, CDR2 YNNKEL (reference sequence). The V and J ends lost 0 bases and 11 bases respectively, with 16 bases between them. The CDR3 reads CASSQDTTRGWAFF. CDR3 nucleotide sequence: TGTGCCAGCAGCCAAGATACGACGAGGGGATGGGCTTTCTTT.